This T cell receptor (beta chain) was sequenced during a study of brain T cells in children with intractable seizures. Findings of the study overall: Pre- and post-surgery blood differed in depth, so pre-surgery absences may be undersampling. Viral specificity was inferred only from CDR3 similarity; HCMV serostatus was unknown. Each case's top public CDR3 resembled known HCMV, EBV or influenza A CDR3s.

Notes on this clone: The antigen is unknown.

The sequenced cases were selected for having the highest brain T cell transcript signatures. Patients received at least one anti-epileptic drug before surgery. The table came from immunoSEQ multiplex PCR; TCRdb's copy has only in-frame clones and leaves some out. The table includes 5,600 or so clones, 92% detected once. The CDR3 consists of 14 residues. V was pared by 0 bases and J by 0 bases, with 5 bases between. Per germline, CDR1 LGHNA and CDR2 YNFKEQ. The sequencing here drew on resected brain tissue, taken at surgery. The TCR sequence derives from a boy in the first two years of life with focal cortical dysplasia and intractable seizures. This chain links TRBV4-2 with TRBJ1-1, with unresolved D. CDR3 protein: CASSQDPLNTEAFF. Here the CDR3 DNA reads TGTGCCAGCAGCCAAGATCCCTTGAACACTGAAGCTTTCTTT.